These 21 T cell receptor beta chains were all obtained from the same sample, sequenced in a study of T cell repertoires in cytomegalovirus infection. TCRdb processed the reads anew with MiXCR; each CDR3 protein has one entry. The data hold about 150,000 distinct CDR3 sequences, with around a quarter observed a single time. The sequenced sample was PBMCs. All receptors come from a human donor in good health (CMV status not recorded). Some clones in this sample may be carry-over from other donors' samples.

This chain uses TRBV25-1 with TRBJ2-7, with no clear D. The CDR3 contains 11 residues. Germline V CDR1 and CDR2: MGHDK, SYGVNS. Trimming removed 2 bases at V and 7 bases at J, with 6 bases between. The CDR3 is CASSEDWEQYF. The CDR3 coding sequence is TGTGCCAGCAGTGAAGACTGGGAGCAGTACTTC.

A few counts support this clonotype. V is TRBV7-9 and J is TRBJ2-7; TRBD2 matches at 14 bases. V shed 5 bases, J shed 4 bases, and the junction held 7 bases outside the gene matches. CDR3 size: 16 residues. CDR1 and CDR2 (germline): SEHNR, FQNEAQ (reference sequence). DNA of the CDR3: TGTGCCAGCAGCAAAGGGACTAGCGGGAGTAGTTACGAGCAGTACTTC. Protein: CASSKGTSGSSYEQYF.

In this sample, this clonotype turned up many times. In DNA, the CDR3 is TGTGCCAGCAGCTTAGGTCGGGTAGTGAACACTGAAGCTTTCTTT. Translating it yields CASSLGRVVNTEAFF. J is TRBJ1-1 and V is TRBV7-2; D gene unclear. The CDR3 runs 15 residues. Trimming shortened V by 1 base and J by 0 bases, and 9 bases separated the two germline ends. The germline CDR1 and CDR2 sequences are SGHTA and FQGNSA. Variable domain in full (rest from reference TRBV7-2 and TRBJ1-1): GAGVSQSPSNKVTEKGKDVELRCDPISGHTALYWYRQSLGQGLEFLIYFQGNSAPDKSGLPSDRFSAERTGGSVSTLTIQRTQQEDSAVYLCASSLGRVVNTEAFFGQGTRLTVV.

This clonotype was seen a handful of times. This chain's CDR3 is CASSPPGLAGETQYF. The CDR3 coding sequence is TGTGCCAGCAGTCCTCCGGGACTAGCGGGGGAGACCCAGTACTTC. The chain is built from TRBV7-9 and TRBJ2-5, with TRBD2 matching 13 bases. The CDR3 has 15 residues. Trimming removed 6 bases from V and 5 bases from J; junction bases left unmatched: 6. Germline V gene sequence: CDR1 SEHNR, CDR2 FQNEAQ (reference sequence).

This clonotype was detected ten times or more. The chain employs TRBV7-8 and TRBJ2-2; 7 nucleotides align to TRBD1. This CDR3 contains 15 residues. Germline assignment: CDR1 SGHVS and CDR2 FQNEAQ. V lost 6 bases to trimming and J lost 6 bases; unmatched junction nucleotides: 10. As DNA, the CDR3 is TGTGCCAGCAGGGAGTCCCGGGACAGATCCGGGGAGCTGTTTTTT. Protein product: CASRESRDRSGELFF.

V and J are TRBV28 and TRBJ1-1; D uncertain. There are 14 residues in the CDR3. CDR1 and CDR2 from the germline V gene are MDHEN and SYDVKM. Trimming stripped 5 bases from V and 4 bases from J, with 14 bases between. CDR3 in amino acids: CASSPPTYPTEAFF. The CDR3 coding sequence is TGTGCCAGCAGTCCCCCGACTTACCCCACTGAAGCTTTCTTT.

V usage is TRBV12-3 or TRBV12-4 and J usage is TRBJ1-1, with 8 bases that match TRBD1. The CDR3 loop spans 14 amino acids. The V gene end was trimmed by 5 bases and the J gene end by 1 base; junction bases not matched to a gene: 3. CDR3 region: CASSRQGRNTEAFF. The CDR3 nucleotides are TGTGCCAGCAGTCGACAGGGGAGGAACACTGAAGCTTTCTTT.

CDR3 bases: TGTGCCAGCACCACCACAGGGGGAACCGAGACCCAGTACTTC. Protein product: CASTTTGGTETQYF. J is TRBJ2-5 and V is TRBV6-5; TRBD1 aligns across 8 bases. After removal of 7 bases from V and 5 bases from J, the junction contained 9 bases not matched to a gene. CDR1 is MNHEY and CDR2 is SVGAGI in the germline V gene. The CDR3 runs to 14 residues.

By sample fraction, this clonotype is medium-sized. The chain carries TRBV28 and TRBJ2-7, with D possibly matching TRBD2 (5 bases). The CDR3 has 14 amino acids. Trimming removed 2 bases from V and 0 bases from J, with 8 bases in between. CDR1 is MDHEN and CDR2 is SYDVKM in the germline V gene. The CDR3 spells CASSLLASSYEQYF. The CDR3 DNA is TGTGCCAGCAGTTTACTAGCAAGCTCCTACGAGCAGTACTTC.

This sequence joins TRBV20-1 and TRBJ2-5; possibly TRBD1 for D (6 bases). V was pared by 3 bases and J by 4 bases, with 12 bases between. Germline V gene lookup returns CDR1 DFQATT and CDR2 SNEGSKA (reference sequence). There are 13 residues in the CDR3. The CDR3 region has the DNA TGCAGTGCTAGCAGGGGAAGGAGAGAGACCCAGTACTTC. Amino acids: CSASRGRRETQYF.

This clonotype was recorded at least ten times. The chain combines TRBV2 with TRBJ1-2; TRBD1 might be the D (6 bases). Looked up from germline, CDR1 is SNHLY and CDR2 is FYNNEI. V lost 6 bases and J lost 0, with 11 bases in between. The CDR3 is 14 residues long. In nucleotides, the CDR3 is TGTGCCAGCAGGGGGGCCACAACTAACTATGGCTACACCTTC. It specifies CASRGATTNYGYTF.

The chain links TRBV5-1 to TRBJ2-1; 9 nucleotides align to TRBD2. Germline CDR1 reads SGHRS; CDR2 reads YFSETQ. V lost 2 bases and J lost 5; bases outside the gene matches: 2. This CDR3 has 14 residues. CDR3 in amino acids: CASSFGTSNNEQFF. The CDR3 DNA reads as TGCGCCAGCAGCTTCGGGACTAGCAACAATGAGCAGTTCTTC.

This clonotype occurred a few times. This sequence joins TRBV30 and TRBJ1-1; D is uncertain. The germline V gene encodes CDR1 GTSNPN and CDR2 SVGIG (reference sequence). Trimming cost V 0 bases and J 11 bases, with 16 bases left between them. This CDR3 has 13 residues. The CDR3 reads CAWSVLGNTDAFF. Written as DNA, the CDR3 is TGTGCCTGGAGTGTACTTGGCAACACGGATGCTTTCTTT. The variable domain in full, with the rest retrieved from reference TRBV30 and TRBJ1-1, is SQTIHQWPATLVQPVGSPLSLECTVEGTSNPNLYWYRQAAGRGLQLLFYSVGIGQISSEVPQNLSASRPQDRQFILSSKKLLLSDSGFYLCAWSVLGNTDAFFGQGTRLTVV.

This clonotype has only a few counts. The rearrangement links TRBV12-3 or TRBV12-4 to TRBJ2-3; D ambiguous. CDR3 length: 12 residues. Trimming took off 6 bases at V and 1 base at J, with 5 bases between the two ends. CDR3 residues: CASSRRTDTQYF. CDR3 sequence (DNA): TGTGCCAGCAGCCGACGCACAGATACGCAGTATTTT.

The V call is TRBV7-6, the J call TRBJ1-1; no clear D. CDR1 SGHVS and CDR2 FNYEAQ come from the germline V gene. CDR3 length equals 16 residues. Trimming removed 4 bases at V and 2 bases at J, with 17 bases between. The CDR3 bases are TGTGCCAGCAGCTGGAATACTCCAGGCAGAAACACTGAAGCTTTCTTT. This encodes CASSWNTPGRNTEAFF.

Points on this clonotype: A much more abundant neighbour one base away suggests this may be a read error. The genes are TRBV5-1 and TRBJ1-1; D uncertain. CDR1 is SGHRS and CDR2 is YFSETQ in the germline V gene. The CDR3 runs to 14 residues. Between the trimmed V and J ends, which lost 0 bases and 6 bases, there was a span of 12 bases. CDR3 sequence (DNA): TGCGCCAGCAGCTTGGCTCCTCTGGTGGCTGAAGCTTTCTTT. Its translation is CASSLAPLVAEAFF.

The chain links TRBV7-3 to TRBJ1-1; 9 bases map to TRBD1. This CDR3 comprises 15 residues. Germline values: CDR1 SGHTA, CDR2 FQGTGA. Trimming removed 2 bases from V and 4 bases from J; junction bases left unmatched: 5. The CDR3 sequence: CASSLRGGQGTEAFF. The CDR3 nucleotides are TGTGCCAGCAGCTTACGGGGGGGACAGGGCACTGAAGCTTTCTTT.

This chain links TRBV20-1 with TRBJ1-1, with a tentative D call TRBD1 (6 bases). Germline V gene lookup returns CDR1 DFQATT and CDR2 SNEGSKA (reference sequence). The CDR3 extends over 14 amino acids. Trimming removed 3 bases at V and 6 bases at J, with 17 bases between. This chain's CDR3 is CSARTVQGNPEAFF. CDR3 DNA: TGCAGTGCTAGGACCGTACAGGGTAACCCTGAAGCTTTCTTT.

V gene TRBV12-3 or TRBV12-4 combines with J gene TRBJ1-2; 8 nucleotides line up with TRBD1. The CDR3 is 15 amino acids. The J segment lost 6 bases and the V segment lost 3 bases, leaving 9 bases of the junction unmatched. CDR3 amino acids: CASSFGPDRGHGYTF. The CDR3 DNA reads TGTGCCAGCAGTTTTGGGCCCGACAGGGGCCATGGCTACACCTTC.

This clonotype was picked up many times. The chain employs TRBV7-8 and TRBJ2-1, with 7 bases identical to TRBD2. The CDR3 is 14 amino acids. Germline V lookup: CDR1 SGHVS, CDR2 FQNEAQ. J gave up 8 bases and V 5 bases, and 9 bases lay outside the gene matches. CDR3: CASSPGGGGYEQFF. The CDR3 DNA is TGTGCCAGCAGCCCCGGTGGGGGAGGGTATGAGCAGTTCTTC.

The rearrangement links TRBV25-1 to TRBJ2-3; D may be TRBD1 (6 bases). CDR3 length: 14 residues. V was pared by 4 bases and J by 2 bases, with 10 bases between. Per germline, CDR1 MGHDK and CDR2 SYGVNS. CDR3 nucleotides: TGTGCCAGCAGTGTCAGGGGTTCCACAGATACGCAGTATTTT. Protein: CASSVRGSTDTQYF.